This T cell receptor (beta chain) was observed in a study of blood T cell repertoires in COVID-19. The table came from immunoSEQ multiplex PCR; TCRdb's copy has only in-frame clones and leaves some out. The sample carries about 240,000 clones, around 89% recorded once. This clone was observed a handful of times. Germline V gene lookup returns CDR1 KGHSH and CDR2 LQKENI. Deletions cut 3 bases from V and 8 bases from J, with 14 bases between. There are 14 residues in the CDR3. The clonotype was recovered from a woman aged 40 to 55 who had recovered from COVID-19. The material sequenced was peripheral blood. The chain joins TRBV18 to TRBJ1-5, with no clear D. CDR3 coding DNA: TGTGCCAGCTCACCGTCGGGTAAGAGAGAGCCCCAGCATTTT. It yields the protein CASSPSGKREPQHF.